These 15 T cell receptor beta chains came from one sample sequenced in a study of cytomegalovirus exposure and HLA in healthy donors. PCR involved 60 Vbeta and 13 Jbeta primers. Data came from immunoSEQ multiplex PCR; TCRdb stores just in-frame clones and leaves some out. The sample carries approximately 190,000 clones, about 85% recorded once. The specimen was PBMCs. All receptors come from a man aged 50-59 years in good health and CMV-seronegative.

The chain couples TRBV30 to TRBJ1-2, with 11 nucleotides matching TRBD1. Losses at the gene ends were 5 bases for V and 7 bases for J; bases not matched to a gene: 9. This CDR3 contains 14 residues. Germline assignment: CDR1 GTSNPN and CDR2 SVGIG (reference sequence). The CDR3 sequence is CAWEGDRGFGGYTF. The DNA for the CDR3 is TGTGCCTGGGAAGGGGACAGGGGGTTTGGTGGCTACACCTTC.

The chain is built from TRBV5-6 and TRBJ1-5; 7 bases are shared with TRBD1. Looked up from germline, CDR1 is SGHDT and CDR2 is YYEEEE. This CDR3 is built from 17 residues. V lost 4 bases to trimming and J lost 1 base; unmatched junction nucleotides: 11. The CDR3 sequence: CASSLQSTGSSNQPQHF. The CDR3 bases are TGTGCCAGCAGCCTACAATCGACAGGGTCGAGCAATCAGCCCCAGCATTTT.

This clone was recorded once. This chain joins TRBV11-2 and TRBJ1-6; D is ambiguous. The length of the CDR3 is 14 residues. V lost 1 base to trimming and J lost 8 bases, with 9 bases between them. From germline, CDR1 is SGHAT and CDR2 FQNNGV. The CDR3 region is CASSLVGLHSPLHF. DNA for the CDR3: TGTGCCAGCAGCTTAGTAGGACTGCATTCACCCCTCCACTTT.

The rearrangement uses TRBV9 and TRBJ1-1, with D possibly being TRBD1 (6 bases). V was clipped by 0 bases and J by 3 bases, with 12 bases between them. There are 15 residues in the CDR3. Germline CDR1 and CDR2: SGDLS and YYNGEE. The CDR3 DNA reads TGTGCCAGCAGCGTAGGACCACAGGGCCACACTGAAGCTTTCTTT. It encodes CASSVGPQGHTEAFF. The complete variable domain, with remaining parts taken from reference TRBV9 and TRBJ1-1, reads DSGVTQTPKHLITATGQRVTLRCSPRSGDLSVYWYQQSLDQGLQFLIQYYNGEERAKGNILERFSAQQFPDLHSELNLSSLELGDSALYFCASSVGPQGHTEAFFGQGTRLTVV.

The chain joins TRBV5-6 to TRBJ2-2; possibly TRBD2 for D (6 bases). Trimming shortened V by 5 bases and J by 4 bases, and 12 bases separated the two germline ends. Germline CDR1 reads SGHDT; CDR2 reads YYEEEE. There are 14 residues in the CDR3. CDR3 nucleotide sequence: TGTGCCAGCAGTCGGGCGGGACCCACCGGGGAGCTGTTTTTT. Translating gives CASSRAGPTGELFF.

V is TRBV13 and J is TRBJ1-2; D is unresolved. Germline values: CDR1 PRHDT, CDR2 FYEKMQ (reference sequence). V was cut by 4 bases and J by 7 bases, with 13 bases left in between. The CDR3 runs to 13 residues. CDR3 coding DNA: TGTGCCAGCAGCTCCGGGGAGCCCGGTGGCTACACCTTC. Translating gives CASSSGEPGGYTF.

A word on this clone: At the DNA level, this CDR3 is encoded by other sequences in the same sample as well. This sequence joins TRBV7-9 and TRBJ1-1; tentatively, D is TRBD1 (6 bases). CDR1 and CDR2 (germline): SEHNR, FQNEAQ (reference sequence). V was shortened by 3 bases and J by 1 base, with 9 bases between the two germline ends. This CDR3 region has 14 residues. CDR3 DNA: TGTGCCAGCAGCTTTAGACAGGAGAACACTGAAGCTTTCTTT. Translated, it gives CASSFRQENTEAFF.

The V call is TRBV19, the J call TRBJ1-2, with TRBD1 identical over 8 bases. V dropped 3 bases and J dropped 4; count of bases not matched to a gene: 13. This CDR3 comprises 17 residues. CDR1 and CDR2 from the germline V gene are LNHDA and SQIVND (reference sequence). Written as DNA, the CDR3 is TGTGCCAGTAGTATTGTCGAGCTAGGACAGGGCGGCTATGGCTACACCTTC. This translates into CASSIVELGQGGYGYTF.

The chain recombines TRBV4-2 with TRBJ1-4; 10 bases map to TRBD1. Unmatched junction bases numbered 2, after V lost 2 bases and J lost 8 bases. This CDR3 is built from 14 residues. Per the germline V gene, CDR1 is LGHNA and CDR2 is YNFKEQ. Here the CDR3 reads CASSQRGQGEKLFF. Here the CDR3 DNA reads TGTGCCAGCAGCCAAAGGGGACAGGGGGAAAAACTGTTTTTT.

Comments on this clone: Other DNA sequences from this sample encode an identical CDR3 as well. DNA for the CDR3: TGTGCCAGCAGCCGGGACAGGGCCGACACCGGGGAGCTGTTTTTT. Residues: CASSRDRADTGELFF. The chain employs TRBV2 and TRBJ2-2; TRBD1 matches 9 bases. After removal of 6 bases from V and 3 bases from J, the junction contained 5 bases not matched to a gene. The CDR3 covers 15 residues. Germline values: CDR1 SNHLY, CDR2 FYNNEI.

This chain uses TRBV7-9 with TRBJ2-5; 8 bases map to TRBD1. V gave up 4 bases and J gave up 7 bases; unmatched junction bases: 8. The length of the CDR3 is 14 residues. CDR1 and CDR2 (germline): SEHNR, FQNEAQ (reference sequence). This CDR3 is CASSWGQVEGTQYF. The CDR3 DNA reads TGTGCCAGCAGCTGGGGACAGGTAGAGGGGACCCAGTACTTC.

The chain is built from TRBV5-1 and TRBJ2-3; D is uncertain. Germline assignment: CDR1 SGHRS and CDR2 YFSETQ. The CDR3 is 12 residues long. The V gene lost 5 bases and the J gene lost 2 bases, with 6 bases spanning the gap. The CDR3 protein is CASRHLTDTQYF. The CDR3 DNA is TGCGCCAGCAGACACCTCACAGATACGCAGTATTTT.

The V call is TRBV15, the J call TRBJ2-7; no definite D call. The V gene's germline CDR1 is LNHNV and CDR2 YYDKDF (reference sequence). V lost 3 bases and J 7 bases, leaving 10 bases between the germline ends. This CDR3 is 12 amino acids long. CDR3 DNA: TGTGCCACCAGCAGGCCCGACTGGGAGCAGTACTTC. Its protein product is CATSRPDWEQYF.

This rearrangement joins TRBV7-3 to TRBJ1-1, with D tentatively TRBD1 (6 bases). The CDR3 contains 17 residues. V was pared by 5 bases and J by 1 base, with 20 bases between. The germline V gene encodes CDR1 SGHTA and CDR2 FQGTGA. The CDR3 protein is CASSPRGQQGSNTEAFF. The CDR3 region has the DNA TGTGCCAGCAGCCCTAGGGGACAACAGGGCTCGAACACTGAAGCTTTCTTT.

This chain uses TRBV18 with TRBJ2-1, with 8 bases identical to TRBD1. The V segment lost 2 bases and the J segment 1 base; nucleotides outside the gene matches: 4. The CDR3 has 16 amino acids. The germline gives CDR1 KGHSH, CDR2 LQKENI. The CDR3 DNA follows: TGTGCCAGCTCACCAACCGGGACAGGATCCTACAATGAGCAGTTCTTC. This sequence encodes CASSPTGTGSYNEQFF.